This T cell receptor beta chain came from a study of T cell changes during pregnancy in multiple sclerosis. Libraries were prepared by immunoSEQ multiplex PCR; TCRdb keeps only in-frame clonotypes and omits some of them. The sample consists of tens of thousands of clones, 92% of them appearing once. This CDR3 contains 14 residues. Per the germline V gene, CDR1 is SNHLY and CDR2 is FYNNEI. J lost 7 bases, V lost 7 bases, and 8 bases had no gene match. The chain couples TRBV2 to TRBJ2-1; TRBD2 matches 9 bases. The TCR comes from a female donor with multiple sclerosis, enrolled in a pregnancy study. Source: peripheral blood, taken after pregnancy. The CDR3 is CASMGGGAWNEQFF. In DNA form, the CDR3 reads TGTGCCAGCATGGGCGGGGGGGCTTGGAATGAGCAGTTCTTC.